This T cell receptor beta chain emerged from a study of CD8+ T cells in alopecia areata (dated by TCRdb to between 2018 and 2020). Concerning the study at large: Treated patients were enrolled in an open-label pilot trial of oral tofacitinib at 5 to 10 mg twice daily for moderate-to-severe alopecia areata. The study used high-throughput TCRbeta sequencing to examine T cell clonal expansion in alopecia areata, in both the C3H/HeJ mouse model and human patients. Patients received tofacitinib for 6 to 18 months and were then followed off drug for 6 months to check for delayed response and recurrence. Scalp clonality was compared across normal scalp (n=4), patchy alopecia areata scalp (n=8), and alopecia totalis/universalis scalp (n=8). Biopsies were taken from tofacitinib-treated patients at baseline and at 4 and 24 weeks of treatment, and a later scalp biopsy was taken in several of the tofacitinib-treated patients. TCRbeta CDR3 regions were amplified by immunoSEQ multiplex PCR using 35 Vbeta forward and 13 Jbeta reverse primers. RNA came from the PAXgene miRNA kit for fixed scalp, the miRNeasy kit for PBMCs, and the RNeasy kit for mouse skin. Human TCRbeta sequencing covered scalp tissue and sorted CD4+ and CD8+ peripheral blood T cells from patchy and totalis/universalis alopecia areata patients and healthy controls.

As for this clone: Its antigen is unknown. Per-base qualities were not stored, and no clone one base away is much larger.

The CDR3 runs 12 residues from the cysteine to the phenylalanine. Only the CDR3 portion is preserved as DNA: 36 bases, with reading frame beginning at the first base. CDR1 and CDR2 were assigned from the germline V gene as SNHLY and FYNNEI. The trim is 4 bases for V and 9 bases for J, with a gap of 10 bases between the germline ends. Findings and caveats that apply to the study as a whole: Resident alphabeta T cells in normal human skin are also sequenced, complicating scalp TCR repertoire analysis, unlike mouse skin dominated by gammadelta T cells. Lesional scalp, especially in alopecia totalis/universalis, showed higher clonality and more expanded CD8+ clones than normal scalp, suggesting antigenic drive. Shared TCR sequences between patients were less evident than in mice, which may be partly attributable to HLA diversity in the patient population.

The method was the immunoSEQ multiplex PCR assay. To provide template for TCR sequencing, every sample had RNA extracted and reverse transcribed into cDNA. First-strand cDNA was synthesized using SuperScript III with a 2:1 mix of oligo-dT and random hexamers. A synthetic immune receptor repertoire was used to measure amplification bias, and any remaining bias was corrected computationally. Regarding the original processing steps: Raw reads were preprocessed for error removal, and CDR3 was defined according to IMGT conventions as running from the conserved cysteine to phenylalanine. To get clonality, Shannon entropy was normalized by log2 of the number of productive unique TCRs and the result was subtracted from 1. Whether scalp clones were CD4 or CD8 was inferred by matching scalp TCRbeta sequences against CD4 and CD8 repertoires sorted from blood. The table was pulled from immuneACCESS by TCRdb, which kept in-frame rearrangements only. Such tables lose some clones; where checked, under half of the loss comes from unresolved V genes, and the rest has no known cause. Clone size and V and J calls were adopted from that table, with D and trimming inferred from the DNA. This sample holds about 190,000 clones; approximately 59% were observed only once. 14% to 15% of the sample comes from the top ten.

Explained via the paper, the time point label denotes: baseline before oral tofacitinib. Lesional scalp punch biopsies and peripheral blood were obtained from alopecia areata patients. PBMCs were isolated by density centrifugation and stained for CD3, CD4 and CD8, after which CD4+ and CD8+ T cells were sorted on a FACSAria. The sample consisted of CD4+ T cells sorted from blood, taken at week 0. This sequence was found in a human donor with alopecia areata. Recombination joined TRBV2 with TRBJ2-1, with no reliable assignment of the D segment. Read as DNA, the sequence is TGTGCCAGCAGTGTCCAATTGGCTGAGCAGTTCTTC. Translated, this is CASSVQLAEQFF.